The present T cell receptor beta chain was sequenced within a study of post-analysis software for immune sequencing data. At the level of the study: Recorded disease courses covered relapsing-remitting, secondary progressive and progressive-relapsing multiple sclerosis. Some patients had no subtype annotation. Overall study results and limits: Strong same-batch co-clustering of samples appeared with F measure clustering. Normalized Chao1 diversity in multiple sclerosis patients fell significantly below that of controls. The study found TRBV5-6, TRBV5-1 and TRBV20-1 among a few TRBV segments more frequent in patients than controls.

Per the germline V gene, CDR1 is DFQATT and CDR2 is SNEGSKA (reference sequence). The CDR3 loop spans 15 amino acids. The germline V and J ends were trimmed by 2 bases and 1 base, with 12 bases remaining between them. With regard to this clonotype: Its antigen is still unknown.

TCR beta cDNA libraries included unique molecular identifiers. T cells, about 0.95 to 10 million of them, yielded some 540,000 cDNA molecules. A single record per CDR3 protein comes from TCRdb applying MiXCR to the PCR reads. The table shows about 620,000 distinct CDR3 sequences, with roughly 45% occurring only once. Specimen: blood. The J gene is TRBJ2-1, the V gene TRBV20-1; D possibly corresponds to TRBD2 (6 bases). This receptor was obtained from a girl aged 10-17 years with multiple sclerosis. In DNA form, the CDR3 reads TGCAGTGCTAGATCGGGCGGGACTTCCTACAATGAGCAGTTCTTC. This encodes CSARSGGTSYNEQFF.